A selection of T cell receptor beta chains follows, all from one sample in a study of blood T cells in healthy people across ages. TCRdb re-called the 5' RACE reads through MiXCR, storing one row per CDR3 protein. Seen here are around 990,000 distinct CDR3 sequences, about two fifths observed once, and the top ten hold less than 15%. The sequenced material came from blood. Every receptor here comes from a young man in good health. Each CDR3 is given with its conserved first and last residue. D genes are given only for firm matches. A clone size is listed for some rows: how often the clone was seen (once, few, many), or a class if it is expanded.

clone size,V gene,J gene,D gene,CDR3 protein,CDR3 DNA
NA,TRBV7-9,TRBJ2-5,NA,CASSLRPPTSQETQYF,TGTGCCAGCAGCTTGCGCCCTCCTACTAGCCAAGAGACCCAGTACTTC
many,TRBV9,TRBJ2-5,NA,CASSGETQYF,TGTGCCAGCAGCGGAGAGACCCAGTACTTC
many,TRBV4-1,TRBJ2-3,NA,CASSQVARSTDTQYF,TGCGCCAGCAGCCAGGTCGCCCGAAGCACAGATACGCAGTATTTT
many,TRBV29-1,TRBJ2-3,NA,CSVERQGKDTQYF,TGCAGCGTTGAACGGCAGGGCAAGGATACGCAGTATTTT
NA,TRBV27,TRBJ2-2,TRBD1,CASFRDRGNTGELFF,TGTGCCAGCTTCCGGGACAGGGGGAACACCGGGGAGCTGTTTTTT
NA,TRBV4-1,TRBJ1-5,TRBD1,CASSHGQANNQPQHF,TGCGCCAGCAGCCATGGACAGGCAAACAATCAGCCCCAGCATTTT
NA,TRBV6-9,TRBJ2-4,NA,CASLTENIQYF,TGTGCCAGCTTGACAGAAAACATTCAGTACTTC
NA,TRBV6-1,TRBJ2-7,NA,CASRLSRDSYEQYF,TGTGCCAGCAGGTTGTCCAGAGACTCCTACGAGCAGTACTTC
NA,TRBV10-3,TRBJ2-2,TRBD1,CAISQDRGHRTGELFF,TGTGCCATCAGCCAGGACAGGGGGCATCGGACCGGGGAGCTGTTTTTT
NA,TRBV14,TRBJ2-5,TRBD2,CASSQQGASGRNEQYF,TGTGCCAGCAGCCAACAGGGAGCTAGCGGGCGCAATGAGCAGTACTTC
NA,TRBV4-3,TRBJ1-6,NA,CASSQDQGGNSPLHF,TGCGCCAGCAGCCAAGATCAGGGTGGTAATTCACCCCTCCACTTT
NA,TRBV3-1,TRBJ2-5,NA,CASSQDGSRAYYNEQYF,TGTGCCAGCAGCCAAGATGGAAGCAGGGCCTACTACAATGAGCAGTACTTC
NA,TRBV4-3,TRBJ1-2,TRBD1,CASSQERGPYGYTF,TGCGCCAGCAGCCAAGAAAGGGGGCCCTATGGCTACACCTTC
few,TRBV4-3,TRBJ2-3,TRBD1,CASSQDLGDRGTDTQYF,TGCGCCAGCAGCCAAGATTTAGGGGACAGGGGCACAGATACGCAGTATTTT
few,TRBV27,TRBJ2-3,TRBD2,CASSPGTSGDTQYF,TGTGCCAGCAGTCCCGGGACTAGCGGAGATACGCAGTATTTT
many,TRBV7-9,TRBJ1-6,TRBD1,CASSPRTGNSPLHF,TGTGCCAGCAGCCCCCGGACAGGGAATTCACCCCTCCACTTT
few,TRBV12-3/TRBV12-4,TRBJ2-5,TRBD2,CASSLRAGGSGETQYF,TGTGCCAGCAGTTTAAGAGCGGGGGGATCGGGAGAGACCCAGTACTTC
few,TRBV20-1,TRBJ2-1,TRBD1,CSAGTGDNEQFF,TGCAGTGCCGGAACAGGGGACAATGAGCAGTTCTTC
NA,TRBV7-2,TRBJ2-1,NA,CASSLAGGIQETQFF,TGTGCCAGCAGCTTAGCGGGGGGAATTCAAGAGACCCAGTTCTTC
few,TRBV4-1,TRBJ1-2,NA,CASSQEIASGYTF,TGCGCCAGCAGCCAAGAAATAGCGAGTGGCTACACCTTC